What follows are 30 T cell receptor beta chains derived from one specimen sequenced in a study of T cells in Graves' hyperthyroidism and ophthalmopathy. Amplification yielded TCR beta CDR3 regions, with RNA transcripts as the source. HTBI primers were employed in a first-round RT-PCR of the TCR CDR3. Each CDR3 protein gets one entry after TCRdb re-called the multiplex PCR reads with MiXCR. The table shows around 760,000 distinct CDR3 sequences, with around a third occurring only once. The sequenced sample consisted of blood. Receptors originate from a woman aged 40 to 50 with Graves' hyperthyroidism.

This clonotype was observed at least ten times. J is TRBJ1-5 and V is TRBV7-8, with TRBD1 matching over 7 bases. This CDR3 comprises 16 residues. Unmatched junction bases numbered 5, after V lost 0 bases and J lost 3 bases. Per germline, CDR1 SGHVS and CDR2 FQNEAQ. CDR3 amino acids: CASSLAGGGYNQPQHF. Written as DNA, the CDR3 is TGTGCCAGCAGCTTAGCAGGAGGGGGCTACAATCAGCCCCAGCATTTT.

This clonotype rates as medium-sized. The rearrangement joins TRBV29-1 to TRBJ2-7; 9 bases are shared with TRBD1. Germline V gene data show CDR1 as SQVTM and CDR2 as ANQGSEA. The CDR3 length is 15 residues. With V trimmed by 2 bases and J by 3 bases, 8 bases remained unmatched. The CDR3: CSVELTTGGLYEQYF. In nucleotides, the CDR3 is TGCAGCGTTGAACTCACGACAGGGGGACTCTACGAGCAGTACTTC.

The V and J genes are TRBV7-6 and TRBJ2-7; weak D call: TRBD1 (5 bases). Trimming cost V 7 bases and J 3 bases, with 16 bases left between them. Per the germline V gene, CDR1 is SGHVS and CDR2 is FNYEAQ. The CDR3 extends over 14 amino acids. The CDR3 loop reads CASTISDRSYEQYF. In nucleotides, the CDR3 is TGTGCCAGCACTATCTCTGACAGAAGCTACGAGCAGTACTTC. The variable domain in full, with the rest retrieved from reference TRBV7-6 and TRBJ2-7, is GAGVSQSPRYKVTKRGQDVALRCDPISGHVSLYWYRQALGQGPEFLTYFNYEAQQDKSGLPNDRFSAERPEGSISTLTIQRTEQRDSAMYRCASTISDRSYEQYFGPGTRLTVT.

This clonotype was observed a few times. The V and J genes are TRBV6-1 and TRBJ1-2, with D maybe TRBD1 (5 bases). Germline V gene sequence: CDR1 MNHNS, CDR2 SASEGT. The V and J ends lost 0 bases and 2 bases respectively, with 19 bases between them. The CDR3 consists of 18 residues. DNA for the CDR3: TGTGCCAGCAGTGAAGCGGGGATGGCGCGGGGGGGGAACTATGGCTACACCTTC. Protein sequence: CASSEAGMARGGNYGYTF.

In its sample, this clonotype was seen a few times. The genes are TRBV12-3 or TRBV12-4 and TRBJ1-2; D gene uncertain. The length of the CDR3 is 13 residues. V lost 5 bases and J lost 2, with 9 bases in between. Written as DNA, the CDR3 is TGTGCCAGCAGTCCAAACAGCAACTATGGCTACACCTTC. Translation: CASSPNSNYGYTF.

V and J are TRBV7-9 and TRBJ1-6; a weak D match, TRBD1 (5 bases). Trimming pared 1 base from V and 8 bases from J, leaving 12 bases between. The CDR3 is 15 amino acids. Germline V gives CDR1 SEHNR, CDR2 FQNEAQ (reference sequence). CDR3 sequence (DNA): TGTGCCAGCAGCTTAGGGCGGGACGGGGATTCACCCCTCCACTTT. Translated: CASSLGRDGDSPLHF.

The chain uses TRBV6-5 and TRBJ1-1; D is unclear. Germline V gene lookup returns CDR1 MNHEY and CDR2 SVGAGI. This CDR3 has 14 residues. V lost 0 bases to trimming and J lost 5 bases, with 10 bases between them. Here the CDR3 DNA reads TGTGCCAGCAGTTACTCCACCCGTAGTACTGAAGCTTTCTTT. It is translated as CASSYSTRSTEAFF.

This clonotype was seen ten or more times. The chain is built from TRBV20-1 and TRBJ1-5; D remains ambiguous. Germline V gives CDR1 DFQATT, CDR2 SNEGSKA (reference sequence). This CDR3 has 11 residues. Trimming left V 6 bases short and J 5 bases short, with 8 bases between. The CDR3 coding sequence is TGCAGTGCCGGAGGGTATCAGCCCCAGCATTTT. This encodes CSAGGYQPQHF.

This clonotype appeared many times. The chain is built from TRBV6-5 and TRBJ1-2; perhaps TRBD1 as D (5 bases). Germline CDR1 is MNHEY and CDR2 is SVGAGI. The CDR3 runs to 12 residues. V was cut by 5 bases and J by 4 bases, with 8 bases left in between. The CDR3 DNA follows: TGTGCCAGCAGTAAGGGGTTCTATGGCTACACCTTC. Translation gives CASSKGFYGYTF.

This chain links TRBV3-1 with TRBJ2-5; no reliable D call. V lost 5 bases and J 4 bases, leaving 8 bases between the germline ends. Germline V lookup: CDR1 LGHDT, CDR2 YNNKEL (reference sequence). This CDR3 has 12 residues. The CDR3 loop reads CASSKAPETQYF. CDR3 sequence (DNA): TGTGCCAGCAGCAAAGCCCCAGAGACCCAGTACTTC.

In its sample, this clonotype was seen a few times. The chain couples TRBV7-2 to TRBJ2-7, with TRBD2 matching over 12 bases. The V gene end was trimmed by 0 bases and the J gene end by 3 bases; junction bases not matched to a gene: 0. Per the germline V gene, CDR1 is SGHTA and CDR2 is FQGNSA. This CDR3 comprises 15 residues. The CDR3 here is CASSLATSGGYEQYF. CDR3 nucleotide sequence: TGTGCCAGCAGCTTAGCGACTAGCGGGGGCTACGAGCAGTACTTC.

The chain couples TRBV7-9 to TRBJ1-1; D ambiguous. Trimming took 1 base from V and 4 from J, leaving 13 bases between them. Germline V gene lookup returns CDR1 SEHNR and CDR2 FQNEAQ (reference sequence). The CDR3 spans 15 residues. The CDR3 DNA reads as TGTGCCAGCAGCTTAGAAGTGGAGATTGGCACTGAAGCTTTCTTT. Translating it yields CASSLEVEIGTEAFF.

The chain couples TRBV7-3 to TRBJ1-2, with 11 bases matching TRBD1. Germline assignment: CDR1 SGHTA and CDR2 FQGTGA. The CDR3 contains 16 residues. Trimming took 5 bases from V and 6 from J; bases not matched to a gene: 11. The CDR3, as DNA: TGTGCCAGCAGCCCCACCGGAAGGACAGGGGGCGATGGCTACACCTTC. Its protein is CASSPTGRTGGDGYTF.

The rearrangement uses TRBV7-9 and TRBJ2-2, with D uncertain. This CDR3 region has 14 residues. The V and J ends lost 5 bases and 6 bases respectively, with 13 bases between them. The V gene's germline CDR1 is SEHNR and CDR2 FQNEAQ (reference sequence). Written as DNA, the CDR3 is TGTGCCAGCAGCCCCGTCCATCCTTCCGGGGAGCTGTTTTTT. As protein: CASSPVHPSGELFF. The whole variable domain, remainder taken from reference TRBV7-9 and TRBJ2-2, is DTGVSQNPRHKITKRGQNVTFRCDPISEHNRLYWYRQTLGQGPEFLTYFQNEAQLEKSRLLSDRFSAERPKGSFSTLEIQRTEQGDSAMYLCASSPVHPSGELFFGEGSRLTVL.

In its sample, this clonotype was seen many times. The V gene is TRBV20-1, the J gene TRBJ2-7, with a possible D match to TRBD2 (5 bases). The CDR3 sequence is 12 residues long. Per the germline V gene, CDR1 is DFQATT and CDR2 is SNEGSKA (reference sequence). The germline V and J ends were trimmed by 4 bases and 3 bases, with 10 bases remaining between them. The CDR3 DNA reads TGCAGTGCTAATCCTAGCCGCTACGAGCAGTACTTC. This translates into CSANPSRYEQYF.

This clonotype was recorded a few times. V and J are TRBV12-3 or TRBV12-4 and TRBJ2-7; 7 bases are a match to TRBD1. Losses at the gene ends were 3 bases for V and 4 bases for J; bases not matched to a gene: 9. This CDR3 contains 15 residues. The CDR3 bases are TGTGCCAGCAGTTTTAGTAGGGGGCAGCTTTACGAGCAGTACTTC. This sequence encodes CASSFSRGQLYEQYF.

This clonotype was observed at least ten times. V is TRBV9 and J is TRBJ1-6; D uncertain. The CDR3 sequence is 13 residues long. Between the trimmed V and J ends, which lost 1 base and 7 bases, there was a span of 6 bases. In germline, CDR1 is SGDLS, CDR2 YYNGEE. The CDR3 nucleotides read TGTGCCAGCAGCGTAATTGAGAATTCACCCCTCCACTTT. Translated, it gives CASSVIENSPLHF. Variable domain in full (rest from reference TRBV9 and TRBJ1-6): DSGVTQTPKHLITATGQRVTLRCSPRSGDLSVYWYQQSLDQGLQFLIQYYNGEERAKGNILERFSAQQFPDLHSELNLSSLELGDSALYFCASSVIENSPLHFGNGTRLTVT.

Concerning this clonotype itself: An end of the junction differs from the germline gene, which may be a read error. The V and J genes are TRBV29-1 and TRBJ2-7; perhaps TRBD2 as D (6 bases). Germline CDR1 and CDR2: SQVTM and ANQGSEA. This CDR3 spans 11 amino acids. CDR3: CSVETRGGEFF. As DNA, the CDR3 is TGCAGCGTTGAGACCCGAGGAGGGGAGTTCTTC.

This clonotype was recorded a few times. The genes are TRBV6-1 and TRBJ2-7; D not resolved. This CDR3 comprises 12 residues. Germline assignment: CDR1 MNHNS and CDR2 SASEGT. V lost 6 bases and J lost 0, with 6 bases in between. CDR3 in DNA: TGTGCCAGCAGACCCTTCTCCTACGAGCAGTACTTC. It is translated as CASRPFSYEQYF.

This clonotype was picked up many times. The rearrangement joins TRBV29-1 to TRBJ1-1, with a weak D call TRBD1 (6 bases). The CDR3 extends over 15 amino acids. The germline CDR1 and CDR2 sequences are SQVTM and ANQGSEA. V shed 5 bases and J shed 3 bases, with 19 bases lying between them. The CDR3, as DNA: TGCAGCGTTACCGGGACTACTAGGGGGTACACTGAAGCTTTCTTT. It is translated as CSVTGTTRGYTEAFF.

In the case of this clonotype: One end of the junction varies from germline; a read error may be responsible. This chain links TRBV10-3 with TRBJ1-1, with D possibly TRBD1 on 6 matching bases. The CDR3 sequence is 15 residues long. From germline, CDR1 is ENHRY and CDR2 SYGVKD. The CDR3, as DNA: TGTGCCAGCAGTGAATACGGGACACTGGGGACTGAAGCTTTCTTT. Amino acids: CASSEYGTLGTEAFF.

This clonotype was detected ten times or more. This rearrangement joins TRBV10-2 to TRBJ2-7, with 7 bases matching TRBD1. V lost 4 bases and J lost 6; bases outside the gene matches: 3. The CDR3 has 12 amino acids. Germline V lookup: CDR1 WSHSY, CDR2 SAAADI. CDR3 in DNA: TGCGCCAGCAGTGTTCCAGGGGGCGAGCAGTACTTC. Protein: CASSVPGGEQYF.

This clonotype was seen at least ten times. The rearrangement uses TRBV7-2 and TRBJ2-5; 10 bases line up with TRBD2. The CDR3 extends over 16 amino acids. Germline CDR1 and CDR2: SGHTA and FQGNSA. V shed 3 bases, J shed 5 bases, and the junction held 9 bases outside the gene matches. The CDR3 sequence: CASSLSRAGGEETQYF. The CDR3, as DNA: TGTGCCAGCAGCTTGTCACGAGCGGGGGGGGAGGAGACCCAGTACTTC.

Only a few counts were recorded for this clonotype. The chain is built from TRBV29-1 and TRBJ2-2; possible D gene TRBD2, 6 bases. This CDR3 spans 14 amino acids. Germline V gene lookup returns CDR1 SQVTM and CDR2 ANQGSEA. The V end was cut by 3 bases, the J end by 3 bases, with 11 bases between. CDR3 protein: CSVDGGTDTGELFF. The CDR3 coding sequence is TGCAGCGTTGACGGCGGGACTGACACCGGGGAGCTGTTTTTT.

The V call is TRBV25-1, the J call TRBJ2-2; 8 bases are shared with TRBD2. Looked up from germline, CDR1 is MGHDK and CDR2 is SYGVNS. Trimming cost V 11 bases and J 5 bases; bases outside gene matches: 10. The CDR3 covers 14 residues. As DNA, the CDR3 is TGTGCCTGGAGGGGAGCGGGAGAGACCGGGGAGCTGTTTTTT. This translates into CAWRGAGETGELFF.

CDR3 DNA: TGTGCCACCAGCAGAGTGTGGGCTAGCACAGATACGCAGTATTTT. Protein: CATSRVWASTDTQYF. This sequence joins TRBV15 and TRBJ2-3; D unresolved. V gave up 1 base and J gave up 0 bases, with 8 bases separating them. The CDR3 has 15 residues. Germline CDR1 reads LNHNV; CDR2 reads YYDKDF (reference sequence).

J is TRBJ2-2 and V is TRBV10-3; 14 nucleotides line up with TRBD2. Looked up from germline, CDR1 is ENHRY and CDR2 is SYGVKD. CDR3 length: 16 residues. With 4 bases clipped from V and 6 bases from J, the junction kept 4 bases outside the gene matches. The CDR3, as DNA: TGTGCCATCAGTGGACTAGCGGGAGGGCCGTCCGGGGAGCTGTTTTTT. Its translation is CAISGLAGGPSGELFF.

CDR3: CASGTAQETQYF. CDR3 DNA sequence: TGTGCCAGCGGGACAGCACAAGAGACCCAGTACTTC. V usage is TRBV2 and J usage is TRBJ2-5; TRBD1 matches at 7 bases. The junction had 2 bases not matched to a gene; V was cut back by 8 bases and J by 2 bases. Germline assignment: CDR1 SNHLY and CDR2 FYNNEI. This CDR3 is built from 12 residues.

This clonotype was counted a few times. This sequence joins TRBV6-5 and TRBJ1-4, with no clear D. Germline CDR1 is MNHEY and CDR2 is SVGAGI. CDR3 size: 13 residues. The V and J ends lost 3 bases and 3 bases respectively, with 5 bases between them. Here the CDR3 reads CASSYRANEKLFF. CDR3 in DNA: TGTGCCAGCAGTTATAGGGCTAATGAAAAACTGTTTTTT.

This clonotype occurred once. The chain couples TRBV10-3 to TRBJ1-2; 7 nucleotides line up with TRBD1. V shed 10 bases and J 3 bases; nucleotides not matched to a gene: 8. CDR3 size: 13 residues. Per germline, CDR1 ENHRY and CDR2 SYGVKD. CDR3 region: CATTPGTDYGYTF. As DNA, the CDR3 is TGTGCCACCACACCCGGGACAGACTATGGCTACACCTTC.